The next 13 T cell receptor beta chains were all read from a single sample in a study of T cells after yellow fever vaccination. TCRdb analysed the 5' RACE reads with MiXCR anew, one entry per CDR3 protein. In the table there are 150,000 to 200,000 distinct CDR3 sequences, over 7% of which are singletons. Source: CD8+ T cells sorted from PBMCs, taken 45 days after the yellow fever booster vaccination. These receptors were obtained from a man between 18 and 35 years old who received the YFV17D yellow fever vaccine.

CDR3 bases: TGTGCCAGCAGCCACGGGACAGCCGAGCAGTACGTC. This codes for CASSHGTAEQYV. The chain couples TRBV7-9 to TRBJ2-7; 7 nucleotides match TRBD1. V dropped 5 bases and J dropped 6; count of bases not matched to a gene: 4. There are 12 residues in the CDR3. Germline V gene sequence: CDR1 SEHNR, CDR2 FQNEAQ (reference sequence).

This clonotype has ten or more counts. The chain couples TRBV7-9 to TRBJ2-2; 7 bases are shared with TRBD1. J gave up 1 base and V 5 bases, and 4 bases lay outside the gene matches. From germline, CDR1 is SEHNR and CDR2 FQNEAQ (reference sequence). The length of the CDR3 is 15 residues. CDR3 protein: CASSPRTGNTGELFF. For the CDR3, the DNA is TGTGCCAGCAGCCCCCGGACAGGGAACACCGGGGAGCTGTTTTTT.

This clonotype was picked up many times. The gene calls are TRBV7-9 and TRBJ2-3; D is perhaps TRBD2 (8 bases). Per the germline V gene, CDR1 is SEHNR and CDR2 is FQNEAQ (reference sequence). V was clipped by 3 bases and J by 6 bases, with 22 bases between them. The CDR3 runs 17 residues. The CDR3 reads CASSFPGGGHEKDTQYF. DNA for the CDR3: TGTGCCAGCAGCTTCCCGGGAGGGGGCCATGAAAAGGATACGCAGTATTTT.

The chain recombines TRBV15 with TRBJ2-3; TRBD2 matches 8 bases. Germline CDR1 reads LNHNV; CDR2 reads YYDKDF (reference sequence). V shed 0 bases and J 1 base; nucleotides not matched to a gene: 3. CDR3 length equals 16 residues. The CDR3 sequence: CATSRDRRGGTDTQYF. The CDR3 DNA is TGTGCCACCAGCAGAGATAGGCGGGGGGGCACAGATACGCAGTATTTT.

This clonotype was picked up a small number of times. V and J are TRBV5-1 and TRBJ1-2; D gene uncertain. Trimming took off 3 bases at V and 2 bases at J, with 11 bases between the two ends. Germline values: CDR1 SGHRS, CDR2 YFSETQ. The CDR3 covers 14 residues. CDR3 in amino acids: CASSWGSGNYGYTF. The DNA for the CDR3 is TGCGCCAGCAGCTGGGGATCTGGGAACTATGGCTACACCTTC.

This clonotype was detected many times. V gene TRBV7-9 combines with J gene TRBJ2-5, with 7 nucleotides matching TRBD2. The CDR3 runs 15 residues. V shed 2 bases and J 2 bases; nucleotides not matched to a gene: 5. Germline CDR1 SEHNR, CDR2 FQNEAQ (reference sequence). CDR3 DNA: TGTGCCAGCAGCTTACAGCGGGGTTGGCAAGAGACCCAGTACTTC. The encoded protein is CASSLQRGWQETQYF. Full variable domain (remainder filled in from reference TRBV7-9 and TRBJ2-5): DTGVSQNPRHKITKRGQNVTFRCDPISEHNRLYWYRQTLGQGPEFLTYFQNEAQLEKSRLLSDRFSAERPKGSFSTLEIQRTEQGDSAMYLCASSLQRGWQETQYFGPGTRLLVL.

The sample holds a few counts of this clonotype. J is TRBJ2-1 and V is TRBV7-9, with 7 bases matching TRBD1. The CDR3 runs 15 residues. Trimming removed 5 bases from V and 3 bases from J; junction bases left unmatched: 7. Germline loops: CDR1 SEHNR, CDR2 FQNEAQ (reference sequence). The CDR3 loop is CASSPPGTVYNEQFF. As DNA, the CDR3 is TGTGCCAGCAGCCCACCCGGGACAGTCTACAATGAGCAGTTCTTC. Full variable domain (rest looked up from reference TRBV7-9 and TRBJ2-1): DTGVSQNPRHKITKRGQNVTFRCDPISEHNRLYWYRQTLGQGPEFLTYFQNEAQLEKSRLLSDRFSAERPKGSFSTLEIQRTEQGDSAMYLCASSPPGTVYNEQFFGPGTRLTVL.

V and J are TRBV6-5 and TRBJ2-3; 8 nucleotides match TRBD2. From germline, CDR1 is MNHEY and CDR2 SVGAGI. Losses at the gene ends were 6 bases for V and 5 bases for J; bases not matched to a gene: 10. CDR3 size: 15 residues. Here the CDR3 DNA reads TGTGCCAGCAGGGTTACGGGGGGGCTTGGAGATACGCAGTATTTT. Protein: CASRVTGGLGDTQYF.

This clonotype was observed a handful of times. This rearrangement joins TRBV5-4 to TRBJ1-1; no reliable D call. CDR3 size: 13 residues. Per the germline V gene, CDR1 is SGHNT and CDR2 is YYREEE (reference sequence). V was shortened by 0 bases and J by 11 bases, with 14 bases between the two germline ends. CDR3 nucleotide sequence: TGTGCCAGCAGCTTGGCGATGGGCATAGGGGCTTTCTTT. This translates into CASSLAMGIGAFF. The variable domain in full, completed from reference TRBV5-4 and TRBJ1-1, reads ETGVTQSPTHLIKTRGQQVTLRCSSQSGHNTVSWYQQALGQGPQFIFQYYREEENGRGNFPPRFSGLQFPNYSSELNVNALELDDSALYLCASSLAMGIGAFFGQGTRLTVV.

The table lists this clonotype with many counts. The chain recombines TRBV15 with TRBJ1-2, with D uncertain. The CDR3 spans 15 residues. Looked up from germline, CDR1 is LNHNV and CDR2 is YYDKDF (reference sequence). V shed 0 bases and J shed 4 bases, with 12 bases lying between them. The CDR3 reads CATSRDRNPSYGYTF. DNA of the CDR3: TGTGCCACCAGCAGAGATCGCAACCCCAGCTATGGCTACACCTTC.

This chain joins TRBV4-1 and TRBJ2-2; 8 bases fit TRBD2. The CDR3 spans 16 residues. V was clipped by 3 bases and J by 0 bases; unmatched bases: 3. Germline CDR1 MGHRA, CDR2 YSYEKL. The DNA of the CDR3 is TGCGCCAGCAGCCACATTAGCGGGGCGAACACCGGGGAGCTGTTTTTT. Protein sequence: CASSHISGANTGELFF.

This clonotype was detected a few times. CDR3 protein: CASSYSGLGPMNTEAFF. The CDR3 nucleotides are TGTGCCAGCAGTTACTCAGGCCTTGGGCCGATGAACACTGAAGCTTTCTTT. This chain connects TRBV6-5 to TRBJ1-1; D gene ambiguous. This CDR3 comprises 17 residues. V was shortened by 0 bases and J by 0 bases, with 14 bases between the two germline ends. The V gene's germline CDR1 is MNHEY and CDR2 SVGAGI.

This clonotype was observed a handful of times. The chain employs TRBV7-3 and TRBJ2-5; D is unresolved. The germline gives CDR1 SGHTA, CDR2 FQGTGA. CDR3 size: 15 residues. V was cut by 2 bases and J by 1 base, with 11 bases left in between. The DNA of the CDR3 is TGTGCCAGCAGCTTACTAGGCATAAGCCAAGAGACCCAGTACTTC. Translation: CASSLLGISQETQYF.